The 18 T cell receptor beta chains below were found in one sample sequenced in a study of T cells in Graves' hyperthyroidism and ophthalmopathy. Amplified TCR beta CDR3 regions came from RNA transcripts. In the first-round RT-PCR of the TCR CDR3, the HTBI primer set was used. Via MiXCR, TCRdb re-called the multiplex PCR reads, giving one row per CDR3 protein. Among about 400,000 distinct CDR3 sequences listed, 15% were seen once. The specimen sequenced was blood. The origin of the receptors is a woman between 25 and 40 years old with Graves' hyperthyroidism.

This chain joins TRBV7-9 and TRBJ1-4; 8 nucleotides line up with TRBD1. The J segment lost 9 bases and the V segment lost 4 bases, leaving 7 bases of the junction unmatched. This CDR3 is built from 14 residues. From germline, CDR1 is SEHNR and CDR2 FQNEAQ (reference sequence). Here the CDR3 DNA reads TGTGCCAGCAGCTCAGGAACAGGGGGGAAAAAACTGTTTTTT. Translating gives CASSSGTGGKKLFF.

This clonotype appeared a few times. The V call is TRBV4-1, the J call TRBJ2-3, with TRBD2 identical over 9 bases. Germline assignment: CDR1 MGHRA and CDR2 YSYEKL. CDR3 length: 17 amino acids. The V segment lost 4 bases and the J segment 4 bases; nucleotides outside the gene matches: 12. CDR3 protein: CASSPPGGSGSSDTQYF. The CDR3 nucleotides are TGCGCCAGCAGCCCCCCTGGGGGTAGCGGGAGTTCAGATACGCAGTATTTT.

In its sample, this clonotype was seen many times. The chain couples TRBV20-1 to TRBJ2-1; 12 bases are shared with TRBD2. The CDR3 sequence is 18 residues long. Per the germline V gene, CDR1 is DFQATT and CDR2 is SNEGSKA (reference sequence). V was clipped by 3 bases and J by 0 bases; unmatched bases: 9. The CDR3 sequence: CSASGGTSGFSSYNEQFF. Written as DNA, the CDR3 is TGCAGTGCTAGTGGAGGGACTAGCGGGTTCAGCTCCTACAATGAGCAGTTCTTC.

The V and J genes are TRBV12-5 and TRBJ2-1; 11 bases are shared with TRBD2. The CDR3 runs 15 residues. V lost 5 bases to trimming and J lost 4 bases; unmatched junction nucleotides: 4. Germline V lookup: CDR1 LGHNT, CDR2 FRNRAP. CDR3 sequence (DNA): TGTGCTAGTGGTGCGGGACTAGCGGAATACAATGAGCAGTTCTTC. This sequence encodes CASGAGLAEYNEQFF.

This clonotype has only a few counts. V and J are TRBV7-2 and TRBJ2-3, with 10 bases lining up with TRBD2. The germline gives CDR1 SGHTA, CDR2 FQGNSA. Germline trimming cut 2 bases from V and 4 bases from J; bases unmatched to any gene: 9. The CDR3 length is 17 residues. The DNA of the CDR3 is TGTGCCAGCAGCTTAAGGAGCCTAGCGGGAGTCCCAGATACGCAGTATTTT. This translates into CASSLRSLAGVPDTQYF.

The chain recombines TRBV4-1 with TRBJ1-3; 8 bases are a match to TRBD1. There are 15 residues in the CDR3. Trimming took 3 bases from V and 2 from J; bases not matched to a gene: 3. Germline V gene sequence: CDR1 MGHRA, CDR2 YSYEKL. The CDR3 spells CASSQQTGAGNTIYF. Written as DNA, the CDR3 is TGCGCCAGCAGCCAGCAGACAGGGGCTGGAAACACCATATATTTT.

The rearrangement uses TRBV7-2 and TRBJ2-1; D may be TRBD1 or TRBD2 (5 bases each). CDR3 length equals 11 residues. In germline, CDR1 is SGHTA, CDR2 FQGNSA. V lost 2 bases and J 13 bases, leaving 9 bases between the germline ends. The CDR3 DNA reads as TGTGCCAGCAGCTTAACCGGGACCCAGTTCTTC. This codes for CASSLTGTQFF. The full variable domain, its missing parts supplied by reference TRBV7-2 and TRBJ2-1, is GAGVSQSPSNKVTEKGKDVELRCDPISGHTALYWYRQSLGQGLEFLIYFQGNSAPDKSGLPSDRFSAERTGGSVSTLTIQRTQQEDSAVYLCASSLTGTQFFGPGTRLTVL.

This clonotype was seen ten or more times. The chain employs TRBV30 and TRBJ2-1; TRBD1 is a possible D gene (5 bases). Trimming removed 0 bases from V and 3 bases from J, with 6 bases in between. The germline gives CDR1 GTSNPN, CDR2 SVGIG (reference sequence). The CDR3 covers 13 residues. CDR3 in amino acids: CAWSVQGYNEQFF. The CDR3 bases are TGTGCCTGGAGTGTGCAGGGCTACAATGAGCAGTTCTTC.

The chain has TRBV10-3 and TRBJ2-7, with D possibly matching TRBD1 (5 bases). Germline V gene lookup returns CDR1 ENHRY and CDR2 SYGVKD. Deletions cut 4 bases from V and 5 bases from J, with 9 bases between. This CDR3 contains 12 residues. CDR3 protein: CAISAGFNEQYF. The CDR3 DNA reads TGTGCCATCAGTGCAGGGTTCAACGAGCAGTACTTC.

This clonotype was counted only a few times. The V call is TRBV2, the J call TRBJ1-5; D call uncertain. Trimming removed 7 bases from V and 0 bases from J, with 13 bases in between. Germline V CDR1 and CDR2: SNHLY, FYNNEI. This CDR3 spans 15 amino acids. This CDR3 reads CASIWGHYSNQPQHF. CDR3 DNA sequence: TGTGCCAGCATTTGGGGTCATTATAGCAATCAGCCCCAGCATTTT.

The chain uses TRBV6-4 and TRBJ2-5; unclear D gene. The V gene's germline CDR1 is MRHNA and CDR2 SNTAGT. Trimming pared 5 bases from V and 5 bases from J, leaving 12 bases between. The CDR3 has 13 amino acids. The CDR3 DNA reads as TGTGCCAGCAGTAGCACAATCGGGGAGACCCAGTACTTC. It is translated as CASSSTIGETQYF.

This clonotype was recorded at least ten times. This chain joins TRBV12-3 or TRBV12-4 and TRBJ1-5; TRBD1 aligns across 7 bases. After removal of 5 bases from V and 2 bases from J, the junction contained 6 bases not matched to a gene. This CDR3 has 15 residues. The CDR3, as DNA: TGTGCCAGCAGTAAGACAGGGAATCGCAATCAGCCCCAGCATTTT. Protein: CASSKTGNRNQPQHF.

This clonotype was found a few times. The J gene is TRBJ2-3, the V gene TRBV20-1; TRBD2 aligns across 11 bases. Germline values: CDR1 DFQATT, CDR2 SNEGSKA (reference sequence). Trimming cost V 3 bases and J 13 bases; bases outside gene matches: 9. The CDR3 length is 13 residues. CDR3 loop: CSASTGTSGAEYF. As DNA, the CDR3 is TGCAGTGCTAGTACCGGGACTAGCGGTGCTGAGTATTTT.

This clonotype was seen at least ten times. The chain recombines TRBV7-2 with TRBJ2-1; weak D call: TRBD2 (5 bases). V was trimmed by 5 bases and J by 10 bases, leaving 21 bases between them. Germline assignment: CDR1 SGHTA and CDR2 FQGNSA. CDR3 size: 15 residues. CDR3 region: CASSHRGREPREQFF. CDR3 bases: TGTGCCAGCAGCCACCGGGGTAGGGAGCCGCGAGAGCAGTTCTTC.

This clonotype appeared many times. CDR3 residues: CASSPGTSGSMNEQFF. The CDR3 DNA is TGCGCCAGCAGCCCCGGGACTAGCGGGAGTATGAATGAGCAGTTCTTC. The chain uses TRBV5-1 and TRBJ2-1; TRBD2 matches 14 bases. V shed 4 bases and J 7 bases; nucleotides not matched to a gene: 7. Germline V gene sequence: CDR1 SGHRS, CDR2 YFSETQ. There are 16 residues in the CDR3.

On this clonotype: A much larger clone lies one base from this, so it may be a read error. This chain connects TRBV28 to TRBJ2-3; 8 bases are shared with TRBD2. Germline V CDR1 and CDR2: MDHEN, SYDVKM. V shed 5 bases and J 4 bases; nucleotides not matched to a gene: 5. This CDR3 spans 14 amino acids. CDR3 in amino acids: CASSTPSGSDTQYF. For the CDR3, the DNA is TGTGCCAGCAGTACACCTAGCGGGTCAGATACGCAGTATTTT.

This clonotype was observed many times. The rearrangement joins TRBV20-1 to TRBJ2-3, with D perhaps matching TRBD1 (6 bases). The CDR3 runs 12 residues. Between the trimmed V and J ends, which lost 5 bases and 4 bases, there was a span of 10 bases. Germline CDR1 reads DFQATT; CDR2 reads SNEGSKA (reference sequence). The CDR3 DNA reads TGCAGTGCTGCAGGGGTCCCAGATACGCAGTATTTT. Its translation: CSAAGVPDTQYF.

This clonotype was counted many times. The chain links TRBV11-2 to TRBJ2-2; no clear D. V was trimmed by 5 bases and J by 9 bases, leaving 10 bases between them. The CDR3 spans 12 residues. CDR1 and CDR2 (germline): SGHAT, FQNNGV. The CDR3 sequence: CASSLTLWELFF. The CDR3 coding sequence is TGTGCCAGCAGCCTCACGCTCTGGGAGCTGTTTTTT.